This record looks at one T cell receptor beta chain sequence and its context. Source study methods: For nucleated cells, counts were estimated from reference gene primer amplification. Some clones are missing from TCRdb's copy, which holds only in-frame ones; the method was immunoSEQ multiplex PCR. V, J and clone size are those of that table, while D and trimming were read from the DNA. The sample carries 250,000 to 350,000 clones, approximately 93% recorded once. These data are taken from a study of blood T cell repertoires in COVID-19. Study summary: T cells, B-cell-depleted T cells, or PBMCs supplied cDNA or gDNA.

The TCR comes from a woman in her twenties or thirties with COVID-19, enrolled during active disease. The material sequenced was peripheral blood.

The CDR3 bases are TGTGCCAGCAGTGACCCTGCGAGTGGGCCTGAAGCTTTCTTT. It encodes CASSDPASGPEAFF. V and J are TRBV6-4 and TRBJ1-1, with D uncertain. The CDR3 extends over 14 amino acids. Trimming removed 2 bases at V and 6 bases at J, with 13 bases between. The germline CDR1 and CDR2 sequences are MRHNA and SNTAGT.